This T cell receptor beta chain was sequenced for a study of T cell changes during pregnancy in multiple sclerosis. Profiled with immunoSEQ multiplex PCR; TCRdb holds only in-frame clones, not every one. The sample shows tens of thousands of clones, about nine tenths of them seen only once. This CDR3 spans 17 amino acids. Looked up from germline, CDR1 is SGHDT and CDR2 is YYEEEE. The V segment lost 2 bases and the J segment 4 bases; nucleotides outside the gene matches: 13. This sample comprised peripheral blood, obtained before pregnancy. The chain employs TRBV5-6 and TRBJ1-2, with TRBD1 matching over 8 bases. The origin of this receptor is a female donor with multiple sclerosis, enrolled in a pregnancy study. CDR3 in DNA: TGTGCCAGCAGCTTCAGGGGGCGCGTGAGGTTCTTCTATGGCTACACCTTC. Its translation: CASSFRGRVRFFYGYTF.